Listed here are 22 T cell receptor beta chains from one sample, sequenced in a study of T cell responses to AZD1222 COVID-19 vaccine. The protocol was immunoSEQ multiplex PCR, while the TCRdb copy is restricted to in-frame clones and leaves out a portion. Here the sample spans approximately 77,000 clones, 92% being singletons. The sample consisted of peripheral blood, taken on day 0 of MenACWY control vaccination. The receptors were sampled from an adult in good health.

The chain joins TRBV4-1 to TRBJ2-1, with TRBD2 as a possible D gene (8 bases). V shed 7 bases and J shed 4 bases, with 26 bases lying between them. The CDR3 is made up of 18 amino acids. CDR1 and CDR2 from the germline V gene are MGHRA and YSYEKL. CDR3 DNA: TGCGCCAGCACCAAAGAAGGGGGCTCTAGCGGGCTTTACAATGAGCAGTTCTTC. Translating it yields CASTKEGGSSGLYNEQFF.

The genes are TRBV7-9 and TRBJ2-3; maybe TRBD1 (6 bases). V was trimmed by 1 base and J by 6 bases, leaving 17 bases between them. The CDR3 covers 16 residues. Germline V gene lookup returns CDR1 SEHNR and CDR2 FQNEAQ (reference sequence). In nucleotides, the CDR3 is TGTGCCAGCAGCTTAGTTGGGGGCGTAATCCAGGATACGCAGTATTTT. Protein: CASSLVGGVIQDTQYF.

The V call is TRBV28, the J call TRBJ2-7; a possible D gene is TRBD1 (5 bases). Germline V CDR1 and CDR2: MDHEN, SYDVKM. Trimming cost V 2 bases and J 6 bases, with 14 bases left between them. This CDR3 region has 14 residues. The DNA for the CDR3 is TGTGCCAGCAGTTTAACAGGATTAGGGGCCGAGCAGTACTTC. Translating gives CASSLTGLGAEQYF.

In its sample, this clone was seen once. DNA for the CDR3: TGTGCCAGCAGTTTAGGGAGGAATCAGCCCCAGCATTTT. This codes for CASSLGRNQPQHF. The rearrangement joins TRBV12-3 or TRBV12-4 to TRBJ1-5; D is ambiguous. This CDR3 comprises 13 residues. V was trimmed by 1 base and J by 4 bases, leaving 5 bases between them.

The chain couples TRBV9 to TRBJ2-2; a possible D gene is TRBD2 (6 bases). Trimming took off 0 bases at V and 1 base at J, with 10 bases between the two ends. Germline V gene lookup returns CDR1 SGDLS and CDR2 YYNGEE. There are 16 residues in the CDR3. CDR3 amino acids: CASSVELARNTGELFF. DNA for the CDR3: TGTGCCAGCAGCGTAGAACTAGCTCGGAACACCGGGGAGCTGTTTTTT. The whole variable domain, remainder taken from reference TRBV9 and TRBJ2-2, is DSGVTQTPKHLITATGQRVTLRCSPRSGDLSVYWYQQSLDQGLQFLIQYYNGEERAKGNILERFSAQQFPDLHSELNLSSLELGDSALYFCASSVELARNTGELFFGEGSRLTVL.

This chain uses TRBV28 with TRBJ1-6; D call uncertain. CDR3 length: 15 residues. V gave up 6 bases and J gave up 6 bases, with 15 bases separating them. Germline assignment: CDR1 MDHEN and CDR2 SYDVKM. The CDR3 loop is CASSRRIILNSPLHF. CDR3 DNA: TGTGCCAGCAGCCGAAGGATTATTCTTAATTCACCCCTCCACTTT.

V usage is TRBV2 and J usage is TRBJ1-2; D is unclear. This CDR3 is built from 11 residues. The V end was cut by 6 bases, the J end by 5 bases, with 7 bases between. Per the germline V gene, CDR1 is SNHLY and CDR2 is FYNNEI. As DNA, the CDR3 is TGTGCCAGCAGGAACAGTTATGGCTACACCTTC. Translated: CASRNSYGYTF.

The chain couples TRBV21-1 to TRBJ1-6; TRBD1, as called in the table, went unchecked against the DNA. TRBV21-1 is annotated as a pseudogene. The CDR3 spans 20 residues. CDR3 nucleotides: TGTGCCAGCAGCAACCGCAAGACCAGGACAGGATGCGGCCAGGGGTCACCCCTCCACTTT. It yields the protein CASSNRKTRTGCGQGSPLHF.

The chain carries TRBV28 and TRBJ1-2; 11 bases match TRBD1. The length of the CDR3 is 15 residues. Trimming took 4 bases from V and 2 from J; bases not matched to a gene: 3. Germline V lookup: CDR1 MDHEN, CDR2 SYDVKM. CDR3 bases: TGTGCCAGCAGTTCGGGACAGGGGGACAACTATGGCTACACCTTC. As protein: CASSSGQGDNYGYTF.

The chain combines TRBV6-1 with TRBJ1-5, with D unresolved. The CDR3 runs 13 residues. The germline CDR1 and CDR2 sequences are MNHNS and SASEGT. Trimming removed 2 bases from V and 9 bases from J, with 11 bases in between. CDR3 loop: CASSERRSSPQHF. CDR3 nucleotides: TGTGCCAGCAGTGAAAGAAGGTCATCGCCCCAGCATTTT.

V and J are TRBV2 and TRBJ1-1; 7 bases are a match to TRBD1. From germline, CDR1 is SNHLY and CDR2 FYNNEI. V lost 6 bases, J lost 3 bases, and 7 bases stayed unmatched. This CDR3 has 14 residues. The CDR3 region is CASRTGLSDTEAFF. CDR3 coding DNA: TGTGCCAGCAGGACAGGGTTGTCGGACACTGAAGCTTTCTTT. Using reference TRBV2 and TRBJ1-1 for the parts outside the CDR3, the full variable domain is EPEVTQTPSHQVTQMGQEVILRCVPISNHLYFYWYRQILGQKVEFLVSFYNNEISEKSEIFDDQFSVERPDGSNFTLKIRSTKLEDSAMYFCASRTGLSDTEAFFGQGTRLTVV.

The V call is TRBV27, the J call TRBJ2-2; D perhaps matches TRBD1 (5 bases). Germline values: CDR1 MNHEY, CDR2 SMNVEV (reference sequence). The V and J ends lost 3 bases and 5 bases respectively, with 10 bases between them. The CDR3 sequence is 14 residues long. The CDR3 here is CASSFMAGTGELFF. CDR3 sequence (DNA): TGTGCCAGCAGTTTTATGGCAGGGACCGGGGAGCTGTTTTTT.

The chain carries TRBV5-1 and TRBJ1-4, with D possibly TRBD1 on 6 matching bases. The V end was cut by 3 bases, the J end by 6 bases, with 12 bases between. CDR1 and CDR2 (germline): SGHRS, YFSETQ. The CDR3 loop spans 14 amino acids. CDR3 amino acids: CASSSDSTDEKLFF. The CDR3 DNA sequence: TGCGCCAGCAGCTCGGACAGTACAGATGAAAAACTGTTTTTT.

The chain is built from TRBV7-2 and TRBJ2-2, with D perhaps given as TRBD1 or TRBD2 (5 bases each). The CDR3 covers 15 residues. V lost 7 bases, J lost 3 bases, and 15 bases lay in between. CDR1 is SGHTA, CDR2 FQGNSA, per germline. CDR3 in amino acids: CASIRDRADTGELFF. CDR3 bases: TGTGCCAGCATCAGAGACAGAGCGGACACCGGGGAGCTGTTTTTT.

The CDR3 DNA reads as TGTGCCACCAGCAGATCCAGGGAGTCGAGTGAAAAACTGTTTTTT. As protein: CATSRSRESSEKLFF. The chain is built from TRBV15 and TRBJ1-4; a possible D gene is TRBD1 (5 bases). Germline loops: CDR1 LNHNV, CDR2 YYDKDF (reference sequence). This CDR3 has 15 residues. Trimming removed 2 bases at V and 7 bases at J, with 14 bases between.

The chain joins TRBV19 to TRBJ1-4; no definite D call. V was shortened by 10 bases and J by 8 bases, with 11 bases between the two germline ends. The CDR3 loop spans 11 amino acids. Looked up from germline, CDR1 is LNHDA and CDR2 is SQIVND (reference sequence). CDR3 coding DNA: TGTGCCACCTCCCCGAGCGAAAAACTGTTTTTT. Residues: CATSPSEKLFF. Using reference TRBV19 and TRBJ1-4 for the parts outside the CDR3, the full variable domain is DGGITQSPKYLFRKEGQNVTLSCEQNLNHDAMYWYRQDPGQGLRLIYYSQIVNDFQKGDIAEGYSVSREKKESFPLTVTSAQKNPTAFYLCATSPSEKLFFGSGTQLSVL.

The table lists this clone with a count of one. The CDR3, as DNA: TGTGCCAGCAGTTTAAAGCCCACAGTCCTAGCCAAAAACATTCAGTACTTC. Residues: CASSLKPTVLAKNIQYF. The chain employs TRBV27 and TRBJ2-4; D is uncertain. In germline, CDR1 is MNHEY, CDR2 SMNVEV (reference sequence). Trimming left V 2 bases short and J 0 bases short, with 14 bases between. The CDR3 covers 17 residues.

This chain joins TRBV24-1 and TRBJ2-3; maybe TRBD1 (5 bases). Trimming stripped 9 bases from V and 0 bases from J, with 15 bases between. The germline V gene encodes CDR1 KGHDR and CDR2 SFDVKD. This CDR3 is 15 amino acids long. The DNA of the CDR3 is TGTGCCACCGGGGCCTTTAGTAGTAGCACAGATACGCAGTATTTT. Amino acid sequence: CATGAFSSSTDTQYF.

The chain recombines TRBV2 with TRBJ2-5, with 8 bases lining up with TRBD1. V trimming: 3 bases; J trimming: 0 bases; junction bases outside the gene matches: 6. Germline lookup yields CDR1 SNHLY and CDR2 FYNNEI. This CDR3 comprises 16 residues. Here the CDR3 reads CASSDPDRVNQETQYF. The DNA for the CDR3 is TGTGCCAGCAGTGACCCGGACAGGGTAAACCAAGAGACCCAGTACTTC.

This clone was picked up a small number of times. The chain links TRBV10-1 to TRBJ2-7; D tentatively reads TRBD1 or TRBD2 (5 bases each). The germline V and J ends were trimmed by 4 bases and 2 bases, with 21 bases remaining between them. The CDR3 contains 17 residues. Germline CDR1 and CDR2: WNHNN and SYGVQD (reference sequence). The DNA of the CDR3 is TGCGCCAGCAGTGGGAGGACCCCCGGGACCGAGACCTACGAGCAGTACTTC. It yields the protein CASSGRTPGTETYEQYF.

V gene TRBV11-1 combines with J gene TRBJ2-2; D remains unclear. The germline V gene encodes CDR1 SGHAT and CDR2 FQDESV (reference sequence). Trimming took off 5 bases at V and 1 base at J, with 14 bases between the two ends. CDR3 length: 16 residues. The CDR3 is CASSLGTPENTGELFF. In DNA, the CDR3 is TGTGCCAGCAGCCTCGGCACTCCGGAGAACACCGGGGAGCTGTTTTTT.

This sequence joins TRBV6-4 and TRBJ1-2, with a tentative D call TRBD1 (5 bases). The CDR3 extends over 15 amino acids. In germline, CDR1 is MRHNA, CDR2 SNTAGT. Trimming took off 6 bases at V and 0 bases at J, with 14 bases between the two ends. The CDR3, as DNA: TGTGCCAGCAGCGCCCACGGGGCTCCTAACTATGGCTACACCTTC. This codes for CASSAHGAPNYGYTF.